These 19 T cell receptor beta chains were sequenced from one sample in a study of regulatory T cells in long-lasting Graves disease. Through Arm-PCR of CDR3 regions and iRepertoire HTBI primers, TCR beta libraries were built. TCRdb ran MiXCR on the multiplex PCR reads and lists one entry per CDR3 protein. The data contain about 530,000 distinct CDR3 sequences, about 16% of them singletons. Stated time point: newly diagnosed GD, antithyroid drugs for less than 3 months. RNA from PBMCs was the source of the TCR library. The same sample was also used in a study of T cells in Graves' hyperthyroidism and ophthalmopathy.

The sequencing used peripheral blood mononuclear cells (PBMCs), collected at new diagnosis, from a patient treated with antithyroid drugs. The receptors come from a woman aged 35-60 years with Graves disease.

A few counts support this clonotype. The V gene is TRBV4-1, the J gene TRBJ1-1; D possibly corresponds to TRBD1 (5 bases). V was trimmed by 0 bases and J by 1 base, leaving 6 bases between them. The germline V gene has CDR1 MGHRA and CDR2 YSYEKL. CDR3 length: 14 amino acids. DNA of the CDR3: TGCGCCAGCAGCCAAGAGAGGGGGAACACTGAAGCTTTCTTT. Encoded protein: CASSQERGNTEAFF.

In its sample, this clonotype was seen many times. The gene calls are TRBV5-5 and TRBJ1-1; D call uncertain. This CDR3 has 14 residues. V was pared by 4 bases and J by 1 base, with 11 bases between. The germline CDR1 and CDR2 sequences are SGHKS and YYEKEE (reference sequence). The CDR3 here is CASSRTLGNTEAFF. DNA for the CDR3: TGTGCCAGCAGCCGAACCCTAGGGAACACTGAAGCTTTCTTT. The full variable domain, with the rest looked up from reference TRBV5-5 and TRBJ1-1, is DAGVTQSPTHLIKTRGQQVTLRCSPISGHKSVSWYQQVLGQGPQFIFQYYEKEERGRGNFPDRFSARQFPNYSSELNVNALLLGDSALYLCASSRTLGNTEAFFGQGTRLTVV.

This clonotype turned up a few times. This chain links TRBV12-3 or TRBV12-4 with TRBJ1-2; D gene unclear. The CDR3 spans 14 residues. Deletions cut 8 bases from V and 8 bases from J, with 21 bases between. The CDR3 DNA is TGTGCCAGCTCCCTATCATGGGTCGTCGGGGGCTACACCTTC. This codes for CASSLSWVVGGYTF.

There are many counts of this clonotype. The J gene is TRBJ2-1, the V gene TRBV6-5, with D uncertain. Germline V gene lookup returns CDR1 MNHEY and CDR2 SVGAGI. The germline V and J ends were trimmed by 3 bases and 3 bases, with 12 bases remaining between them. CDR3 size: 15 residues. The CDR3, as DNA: TGTGCCAGCAGTTATAAGGCAAAAGTCTACAATGAGCAGTTCTTC. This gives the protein CASSYKAKVYNEQFF.

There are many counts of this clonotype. CDR3 in amino acids: CASSGAFLTDYEQYF. The DNA for the CDR3 is TGTGCCAGCAGTGGCGCTTTTTTGACAGACTACGAGCAGTACTTC. This chain connects TRBV28 to TRBJ2-7; D might be TRBD1 (5 bases). Germline-derived CDR1 and CDR2 are MDHEN and SYDVKM. With 5 bases removed from V and 3 bases from J, the gap between germline ends came to 17 bases. This CDR3 comprises 15 residues. The whole variable domain, filled in from reference TRBV28 and TRBJ2-7, reads DVKVTQSSRYLVKRTGEKVFLECVQDMDHENMFWYRQDPGLGLRLIYFSYDVKMKEKGDIPEGYSVSREKKERFSLILESASTNQTSMYLCASSGAFLTDYEQYFGPGTRLTVT.

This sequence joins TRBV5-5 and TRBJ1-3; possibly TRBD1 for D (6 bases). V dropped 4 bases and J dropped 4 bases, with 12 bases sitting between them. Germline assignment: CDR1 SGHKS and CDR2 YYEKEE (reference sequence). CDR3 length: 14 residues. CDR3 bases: TGTGCCAGCAGCCGGACAGTGCTCGGAAACACCATATATTTT. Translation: CASSRTVLGNTIYF.

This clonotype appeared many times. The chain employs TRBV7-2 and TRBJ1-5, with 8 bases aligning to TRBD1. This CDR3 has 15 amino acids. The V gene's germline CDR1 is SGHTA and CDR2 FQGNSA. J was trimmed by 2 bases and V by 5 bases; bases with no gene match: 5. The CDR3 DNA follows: TGTGCCAGCAGCCCAGACAGGGGAGGCAATCAGCCCCAGCATTTT. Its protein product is CASSPDRGGNQPQHF.

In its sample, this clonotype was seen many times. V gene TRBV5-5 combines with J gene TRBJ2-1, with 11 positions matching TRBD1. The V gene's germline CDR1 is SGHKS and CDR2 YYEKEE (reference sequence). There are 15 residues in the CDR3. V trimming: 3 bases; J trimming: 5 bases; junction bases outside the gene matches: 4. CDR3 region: CASSWGQGVNNEQFF. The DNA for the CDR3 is TGTGCCAGCAGCTGGGGACAGGGGGTCAACAATGAGCAGTTCTTC.

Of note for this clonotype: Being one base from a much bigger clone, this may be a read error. Here the CDR3 DNA reads TGTGCCAGCAGTGGACAGACAGAGACCCAGTACTTC. This translates into CASSGQTETQYF. The rearrangement uses TRBV6-1 and TRBJ2-5, with D possibly being TRBD1 (5 bases). The CDR3 sequence is 12 residues long. Trimming removed 4 bases at V and 4 bases at J, with 7 bases between. Germline CDR1 and CDR2: MNHNS and SASEGT.

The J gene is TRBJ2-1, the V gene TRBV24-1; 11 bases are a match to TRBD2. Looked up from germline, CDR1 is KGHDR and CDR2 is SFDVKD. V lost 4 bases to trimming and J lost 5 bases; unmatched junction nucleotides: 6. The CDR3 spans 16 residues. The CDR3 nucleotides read TGTGCCACCAGTGAGGTTAGCGGGGGGGGAAACAATGAGCAGTTCTTC. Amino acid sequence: CATSEVSGGGNNEQFF.

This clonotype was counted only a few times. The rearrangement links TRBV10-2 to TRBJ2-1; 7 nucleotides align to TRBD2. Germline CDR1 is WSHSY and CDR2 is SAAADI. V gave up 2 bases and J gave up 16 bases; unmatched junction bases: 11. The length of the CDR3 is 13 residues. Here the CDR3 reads CASSEIPPSGLFF. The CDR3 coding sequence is TGCGCCAGCAGTGAGATCCCCCCTAGCGGCCTCTTCTTC.

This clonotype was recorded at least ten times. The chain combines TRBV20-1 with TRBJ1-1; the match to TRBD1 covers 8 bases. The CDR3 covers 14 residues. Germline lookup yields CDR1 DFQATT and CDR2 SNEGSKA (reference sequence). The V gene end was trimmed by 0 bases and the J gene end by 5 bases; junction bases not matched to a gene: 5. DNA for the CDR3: TGCAGTGCTAGAGATGGACAGGGAAGGACTGAAGCTTTCTTT. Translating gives CSARDGQGRTEAFF.

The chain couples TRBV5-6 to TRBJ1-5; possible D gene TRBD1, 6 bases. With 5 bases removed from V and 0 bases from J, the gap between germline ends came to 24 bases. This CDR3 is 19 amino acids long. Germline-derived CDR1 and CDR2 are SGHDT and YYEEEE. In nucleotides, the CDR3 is TGTGCCAGCAGATATCCGGGACGCCCGCAGGGGCATAGCAATCAGCCCCAGCATTTT. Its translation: CASRYPGRPQGHSNQPQHF.

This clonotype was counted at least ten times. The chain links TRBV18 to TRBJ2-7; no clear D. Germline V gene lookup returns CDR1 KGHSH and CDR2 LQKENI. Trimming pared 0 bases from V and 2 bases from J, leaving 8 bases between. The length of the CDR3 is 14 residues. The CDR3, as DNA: TGTGCCAGCTCACCACCGGCAGTTACCTACGAGCAGTACTTC. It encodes CASSPPAVTYEQYF.

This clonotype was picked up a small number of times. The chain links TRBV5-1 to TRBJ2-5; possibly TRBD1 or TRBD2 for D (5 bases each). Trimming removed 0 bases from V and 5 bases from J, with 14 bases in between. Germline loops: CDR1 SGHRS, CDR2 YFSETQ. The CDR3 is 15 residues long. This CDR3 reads CASSLGGRVDETQYF. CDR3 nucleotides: TGCGCCAGCAGCTTGGGGGGACGCGTCGACGAGACCCAGTACTTC.

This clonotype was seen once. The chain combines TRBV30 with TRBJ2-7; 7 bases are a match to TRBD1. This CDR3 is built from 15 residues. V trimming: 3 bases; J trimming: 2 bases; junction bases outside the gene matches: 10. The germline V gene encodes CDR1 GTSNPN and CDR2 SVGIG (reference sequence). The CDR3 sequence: CAWSHMGDRAYEQYF. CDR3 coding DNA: TGTGCCTGGAGCCACATGGGGGACAGAGCCTACGAGCAGTACTTC.

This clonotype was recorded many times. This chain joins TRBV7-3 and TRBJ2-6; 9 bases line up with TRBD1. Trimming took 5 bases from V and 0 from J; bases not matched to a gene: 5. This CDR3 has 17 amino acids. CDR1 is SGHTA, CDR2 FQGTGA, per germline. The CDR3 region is CASSIGQGSSGANVLTF. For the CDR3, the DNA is TGTGCCAGCAGCATCGGACAGGGGAGCTCTGGGGCCAACGTCCTGACTTTC.

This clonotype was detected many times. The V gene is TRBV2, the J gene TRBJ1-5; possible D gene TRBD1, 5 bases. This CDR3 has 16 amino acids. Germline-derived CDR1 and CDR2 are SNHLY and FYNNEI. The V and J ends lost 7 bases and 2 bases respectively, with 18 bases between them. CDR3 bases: TGTGCCAGCACTGGCCCGGCCAGGGTTGGCAATCAGCCCCAGCATTTT. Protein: CASTGPARVGNQPQHF.

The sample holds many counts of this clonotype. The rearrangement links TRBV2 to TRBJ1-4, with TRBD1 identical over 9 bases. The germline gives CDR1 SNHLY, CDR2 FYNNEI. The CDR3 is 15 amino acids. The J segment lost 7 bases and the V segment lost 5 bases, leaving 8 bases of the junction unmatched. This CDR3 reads CASSQAGTGIEKLFF. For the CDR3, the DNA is TGTGCCAGCAGTCAGGCCGGGACAGGGATTGAAAAACTGTTTTTT.